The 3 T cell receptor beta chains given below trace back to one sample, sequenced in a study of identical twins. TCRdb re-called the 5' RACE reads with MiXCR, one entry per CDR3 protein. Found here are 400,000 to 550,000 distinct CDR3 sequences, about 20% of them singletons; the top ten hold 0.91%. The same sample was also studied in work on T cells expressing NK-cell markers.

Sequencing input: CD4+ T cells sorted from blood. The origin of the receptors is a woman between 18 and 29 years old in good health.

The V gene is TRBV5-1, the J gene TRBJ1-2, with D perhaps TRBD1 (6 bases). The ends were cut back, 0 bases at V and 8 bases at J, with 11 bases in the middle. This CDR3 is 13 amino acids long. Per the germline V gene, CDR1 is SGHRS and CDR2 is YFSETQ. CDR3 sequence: CASSLAQGRGYTF. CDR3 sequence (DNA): TGCGCCAGCAGCTTGGCACAGGGAAGGGGCTACACCTTC.

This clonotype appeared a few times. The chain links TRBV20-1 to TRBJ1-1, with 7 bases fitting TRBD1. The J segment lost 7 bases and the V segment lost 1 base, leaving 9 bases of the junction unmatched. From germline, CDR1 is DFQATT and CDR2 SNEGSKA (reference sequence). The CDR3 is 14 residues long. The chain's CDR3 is CSARASQGGYEAFF. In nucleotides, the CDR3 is TGCAGTGCTAGAGCCTCTCAGGGGGGATATGAAGCTTTCTTT.

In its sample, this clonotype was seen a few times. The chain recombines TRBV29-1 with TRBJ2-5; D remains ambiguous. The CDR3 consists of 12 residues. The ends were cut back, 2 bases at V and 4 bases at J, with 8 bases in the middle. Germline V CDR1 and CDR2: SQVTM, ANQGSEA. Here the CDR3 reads CSVEKGVETQYF. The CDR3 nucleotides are TGCAGCGTTGAAAAGGGCGTAGAGACCCAGTACTTC.